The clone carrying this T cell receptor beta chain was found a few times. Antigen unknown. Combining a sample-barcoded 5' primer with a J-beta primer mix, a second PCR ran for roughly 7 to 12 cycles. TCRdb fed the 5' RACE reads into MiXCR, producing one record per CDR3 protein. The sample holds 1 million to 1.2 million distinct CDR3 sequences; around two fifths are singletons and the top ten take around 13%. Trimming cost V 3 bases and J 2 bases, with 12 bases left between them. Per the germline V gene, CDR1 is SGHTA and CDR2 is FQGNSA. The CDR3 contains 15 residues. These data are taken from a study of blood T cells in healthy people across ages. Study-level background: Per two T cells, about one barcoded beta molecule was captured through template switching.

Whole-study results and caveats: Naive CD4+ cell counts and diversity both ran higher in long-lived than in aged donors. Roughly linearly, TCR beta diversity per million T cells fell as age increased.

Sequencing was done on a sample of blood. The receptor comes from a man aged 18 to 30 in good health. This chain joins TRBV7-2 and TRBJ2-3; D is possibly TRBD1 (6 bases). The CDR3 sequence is CASSFRDTYTDTQYF. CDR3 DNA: TGTGCCAGCAGCTTTCGGGACACTTACACAGATACGCAGTATTTT.